This passage covers 15 T cell receptor beta chains from one sample sequenced in a study of CD8+ T cells in alopecia areata. Described treatment: oral pan-JAK inhibitor, 5-10 mg twice daily. cDNA serving as the sequencing template came from extracted, reverse transcribed RNA. Measured with immunoSEQ multiplex PCR; TCRdb has only the in-frame clones, and not every one. The table shows about 160,000 clones, with just over 65% occurring only once. This specimen consisted of CD4+ T cells sorted from blood, obtained at week 4, from a patient treated with tofacitinib. The receptors here all came from a human donor with alopecia areata.

This clone was seen only a few times. The rearrangement links TRBV29-1 to TRBJ1-1; possible D gene TRBD1, 6 bases. Trimming stripped 7 bases from V and 3 bases from J, with 15 bases between. The CDR3 runs to 13 residues. Germline values: CDR1 SQVTM, CDR2 ANQGSEA. CDR3 coding DNA: TGCAGCGCCAACAGGGCGATAGACACTGAAGCTTTCTTT. This codes for CSANRAIDTEAFF.

Only a few counts were recorded for this clone. V usage is TRBV5-1 and J usage is TRBJ1-1, with D unclear. CDR1 is SGHRS and CDR2 is YFSETQ in the germline V gene. V was trimmed by 6 bases and J by 4 bases, leaving 16 bases between them. CDR3 size: 14 residues. The CDR3 reads CASKEEGSTTEAFF. The CDR3 DNA is TGCGCCAGCAAAGAAGAAGGAAGTACCACTGAAGCTTTCTTT.

This clone appeared many times. The J gene is TRBJ2-6, the V gene TRBV9; no firm D call. The CDR3 has 15 residues. Between the trimmed V and J ends, which lost 4 bases and 4 bases, there was a span of 12 bases. Germline-derived CDR1 and CDR2 are SGDLS and YYNGEE. CDR3 bases: TGTGCCAGCAGCCCAGGAAGTCTGGGGGCCAACGTCCTGACTTTC. It encodes CASSPGSLGANVLTF.

V gene TRBV5-1 combines with J gene TRBJ2-7; 8 bases line up with TRBD2. In germline, CDR1 is SGHRS, CDR2 YFSETQ. V was clipped by 0 bases and J by 2 bases; unmatched bases: 10. The CDR3 has 17 residues. As DNA, the CDR3 is TGCGCCAGCAGCTTGGAGCGCGCGGGGGGCCATCCCTACGAGCAGTACTTC. This sequence encodes CASSLERAGGHPYEQYF. The variable domain in full, with the rest retrieved from reference TRBV5-1 and TRBJ2-7, is KAGVTQTPRYLIKTRGQQVTLSCSPISGHRSVSWYQQTPGQGLQFLFEYFSETQRNKGNFPGRFSGRQFSNSRSEMNVSTLELGDSALYLCASSLERAGGHPYEQYFGPGTRLTVT.

This rearrangement joins TRBV7-8 to TRBJ2-3; no reliable D call. V lost 5 bases and J lost 3, with 9 bases in between. The germline CDR1 and CDR2 sequences are SGHVS and FQNEAQ. The CDR3 is 13 residues long. The CDR3 coding sequence is TGTGCCAGCAGCCCACTCCGTACAGATACGCAGTATTTT. This encodes CASSPLRTDTQYF.

The V call is TRBV6-1, the J call TRBJ2-2; tentatively, D is TRBD2 (5 bases). Germline-derived CDR1 and CDR2 are MNHNS and SASEGT. This CDR3 comprises 14 residues. Trimming left V 2 bases short and J 6 bases short, with 10 bases between. The CDR3 nucleotides read TGTGCCAGCAGTGAACTTATCGGGGCCGGGGAGCTGTTTTTT. Translation gives CASSELIGAGELFF.

This clone was counted a single time. This chain connects TRBV30 to TRBJ2-2; D gene unclear. With 0 bases removed from V and 1 base from J, the gap between germline ends came to 9 bases. This CDR3 has 15 residues. The V gene's germline CDR1 is GTSNPN and CDR2 SVGIG (reference sequence). The CDR3 reads CAWSVGGRNTGELFF. The CDR3 DNA follows: TGTGCCTGGAGTGTAGGCGGACGGAACACCGGGGAGCTGTTTTTT.

J is TRBJ2-1 and V is TRBV7-3; D is unresolved. The length of the CDR3 is 13 residues. The germline CDR1 and CDR2 sequences are SGHTA and FQGTGA. Trimming cost V 1 base and J 6 bases, with 7 bases left between them. This CDR3 reads CASSLRTANEQFF. For the CDR3, the DNA is TGTGCCAGCAGCTTAAGGACGGCCAATGAGCAGTTCTTC.

The genes are TRBV5-1 and TRBJ2-2, with D maybe TRBD1 (6 bases). The CDR3 is 16 amino acids. CDR1 is SGHRS and CDR2 is YFSETQ in the germline V gene. Trimming stripped 4 bases from V and 1 base from J, with 14 bases between. The CDR3 DNA is TGCGCCAGCAGCCCTACCGGGACAATGAACACCGGGGAGCTGTTTTTT. Protein: CASSPTGTMNTGELFF.

This clone was seen more than once but under ten times. J is TRBJ2-5 and V is TRBV7-2; 7 bases are a match to TRBD2. CDR1 SGHTA and CDR2 FQGNSA come from the germline V gene. V trimming: 0 bases; J trimming: 3 bases; junction bases outside the gene matches: 7. The CDR3 runs to 16 residues. CDR3 protein: CASSLANPAGEETQYF. The CDR3, as DNA: TGTGCCAGCAGCTTAGCAAATCCCGCGGGGGAAGAGACCCAGTACTTC. Drawing the rest from reference TRBV7-2 and TRBJ2-5, the complete variable domain is GAGVSQSPSNKVTEKGKDVELRCDPISGHTALYWYRQSLGQGLEFLIYFQGNSAPDKSGLPSDRFSAERTGGSVSTLTIQRTQQEDSAVYLCASSLANPAGEETQYFGPGTRLLVL.

The gene calls are TRBV18 and TRBJ2-6, with 9 bases matching TRBD1. V lost 3 bases, J lost 2 bases, and 11 bases stayed unmatched. This CDR3 spans 19 amino acids. Germline assignment: CDR1 KGHSH and CDR2 LQKENI. The DNA for the CDR3 is TGTGCCAGCTCACCGGGATCGGGACAGGGACACGCTGGGGCCAACGTCCTGACTTTC. It yields the protein CASSPGSGQGHAGANVLTF.

The rearrangement joins TRBV6-5 to TRBJ1-1; a possible D gene is TRBD1 (6 bases). CDR1 and CDR2 from the germline V gene are MNHEY and SVGAGI. The CDR3 consists of 13 residues. Trimming left V 5 bases short and J 1 base short, with 8 bases between. The CDR3 loop reads CASSEGQNTEAFF. CDR3 bases: TGTGCCAGCAGTGAGGGACAGAACACTGAAGCTTTCTTT.

This sequence joins TRBV30 and TRBJ1-1; D gene unclear. The germline V gene encodes CDR1 GTSNPN and CDR2 SVGIG (reference sequence). V shed 1 base and J shed 3 bases, with 12 bases lying between them. The CDR3 sequence is 14 residues long. CDR3 nucleotide sequence: TGTGCCTGGAGTGGCCAATATAGGGACACTGAAGCTTTCTTT. This translates into CAWSGQYRDTEAFF. The whole variable domain, filled in from reference TRBV30 and TRBJ1-1, reads SQTIHQWPATLVQPVGSPLSLECTVEGTSNPNLYWYRQAAGRGLQLLFYSVGIGQISSEVPQNLSASRPQDRQFILSSKKLLLSDSGFYLCAWSGQYRDTEAFFGQGTRLTVV.

The table lists this clone with a few counts. V usage is TRBV2 and J usage is TRBJ1-1; weak D call: TRBD1 (5 bases). The CDR3 is 14 amino acids. Germline V CDR1 and CDR2: SNHLY, FYNNEI. V was pared by 3 bases and J by 1 base, with 9 bases between. CDR3 sequence reads: CASSDRTTNTEAFF. CDR3 bases: TGTGCCAGCAGTGATCGGACAACGAACACTGAAGCTTTCTTT.

This sequence joins TRBV9 and TRBJ1-4, with 12 positions matching TRBD1. The CDR3 runs 16 residues. V was clipped by 0 bases and J by 8 bases; unmatched bases: 5. Germline CDR1 and CDR2: SGDLS and YYNGEE. The CDR3 is CASSVAGQGAREKLFF. CDR3 nucleotides: TGTGCCAGCAGCGTAGCGGGACAGGGGGCTCGCGAAAAACTGTTTTTT.